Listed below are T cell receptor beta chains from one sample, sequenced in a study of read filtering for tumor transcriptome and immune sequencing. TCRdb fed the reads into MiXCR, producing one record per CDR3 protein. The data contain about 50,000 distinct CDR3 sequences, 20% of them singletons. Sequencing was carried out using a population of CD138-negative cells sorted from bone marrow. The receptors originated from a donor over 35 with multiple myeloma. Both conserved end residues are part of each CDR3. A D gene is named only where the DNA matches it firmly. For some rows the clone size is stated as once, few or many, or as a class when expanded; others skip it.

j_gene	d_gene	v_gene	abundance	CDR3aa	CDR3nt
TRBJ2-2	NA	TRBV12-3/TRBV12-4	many	CASISGHLNTGELFF	TGTGCCAGCATCTCGGGACACTTGAACACCGGGGAGCTGTTTTTT
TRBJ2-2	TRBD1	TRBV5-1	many	CASSKDREDYTGELFF	TGCGCCAGCAGCAAGGACAGGGAGGATTACACCGGGGAGCTGTTTTTT
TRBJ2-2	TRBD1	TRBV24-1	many	CATSEPGQGTGELFF	TGTGCCACCAGTGAGCCGGGACAGGGGACCGGGGAGCTGTTTTTT
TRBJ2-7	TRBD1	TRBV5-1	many	CASSRDRGLYEQYF	TGCGCCAGCAGCCGCGACAGGGGGCTCTACGAGCAGTACTTC
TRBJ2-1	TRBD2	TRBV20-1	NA	CSARDTAGDRNEQFF	TGCAGTGCTAGAGATACAGCGGGAGATCGAAACGAGCAGTTCTTC
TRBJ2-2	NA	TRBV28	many	CASTPARAGTGELFF	TGTGCCAGCACCCCGGCCAGGGCGGGCACCGGGGAGCTGTTTTTT
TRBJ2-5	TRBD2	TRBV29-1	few	CSVEGFAGGETQYF	TGCAGCGTCGAGGGGTTCGCCGGGGGGGAGACCCAGTACTTC
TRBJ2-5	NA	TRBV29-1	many	CSVGSGQETQYF	TGCAGCGTTGGTAGCGGCCAAGAGACCCAGTACTTC
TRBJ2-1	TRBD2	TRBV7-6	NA	CASSRTSGKASYNEQFF	TGTGCCAGCAGCCGGACTAGCGGGAAGGCGTCCTACAATGAGCAGTTCTTC
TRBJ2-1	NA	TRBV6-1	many	CASRVPDLRNEQFF	TGTGCCAGCAGGGTCCCAGATTTGAGAAATGAGCAGTTCTTC
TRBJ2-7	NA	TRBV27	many	CASSDSTYEQYF	TGTGCCAGCAGTGACAGCACCTACGAGCAGTACTTC
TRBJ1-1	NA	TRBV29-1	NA	CSVEEQGRNTEAFF	TGCAGCGTTGAAGAGCAGGGCCGGAACACTGAAGCTTTCTTT
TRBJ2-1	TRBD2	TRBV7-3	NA	CPSSSRIRTSGRGGYNEQFF	TGTCCCAGCAGCTCCCGTATAAGGACCAGCGGGAGGGGGGGCTACAATGAGCAGTTCTTC
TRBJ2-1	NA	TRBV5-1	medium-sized	CASSLLQRSMGNEQFF	TGCGCCAGCAGCTTGCTTCAGCGGTCGATGGGCAATGAGCAGTTCTTC
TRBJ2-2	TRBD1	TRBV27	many	CASSVGQPTGELFF	TGTGCCAGCAGCGTGGGACAGCCAACCGGGGAGCTGTTTTTT
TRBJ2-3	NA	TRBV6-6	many	CASKASGSTDTQYF	TGTGCCAGCAAGGCGAGCGGGAGCACAGATACGCAGTATTTT
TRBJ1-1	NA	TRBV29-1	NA	CSGGRFAGLEAEAFF	TGCAGCGGAGGCCGCTTCGCCGGATTAGAGGCTGAAGCTTTCTTT
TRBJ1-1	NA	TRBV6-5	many	CASSYSLKGTEAFF	TGTGCCAGCAGTTACTCGCTAAAGGGCACTGAAGCTTTCTTT
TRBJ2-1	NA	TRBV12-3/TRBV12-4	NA	CASSLGSTYNEQFF	TGTGCCAGCAGTTTAGGCTCAACCTACAATGAGCAGTTCTTC
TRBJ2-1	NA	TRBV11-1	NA	CASSLRKSYNEQLF	TGTGCCAGCAGCTTGCGAAAGTCCTACAATGAGCAGCTCTTC
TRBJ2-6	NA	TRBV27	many	CASSFSASGANVLTF	TGTGCCAGCAGTTTTTCTGCCTCTGGGGCCAACGTCCTGACTTTC
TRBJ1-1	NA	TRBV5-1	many	CASSLVAGQAYTEAFF	TGCGCCAGCAGCTTGGTGGCAGGGCAGGCTTACACTGAAGCTTTCTTT
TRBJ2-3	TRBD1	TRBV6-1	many	CASSVLSQGAVTDTQYF	TGTGCCAGCAGCGTCCTTTCACAGGGGGCGGTCACAGATACGCAGTATTTT
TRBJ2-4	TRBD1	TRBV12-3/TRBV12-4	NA	CASSRTGKNIQYF	TGTGCCAGCAGTCGGACAGGGAAGAACATTCAGTACTTC
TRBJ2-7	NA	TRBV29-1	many	CSVANRTNKGIEQYF	TGCAGCGTTGCAAATCGGACCAACAAGGGGATCGAGCAGTACTTC
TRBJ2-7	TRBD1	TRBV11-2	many	CASSSYRGRSYEQYF	TGTGCCAGCAGCTCGTACAGGGGGCGTTCCTACGAGCAGTACTTC
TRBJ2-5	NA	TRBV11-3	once	CASSPYHVTQETHYF	TGTGCCAGCAGCCCATATCACGTGACTCAAGAGACCCACTACTTC
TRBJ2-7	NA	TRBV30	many	CAWSVGNSYEQYF	TGTGCCTGGAGTGTGGGGAATTCCTACGAGCAGTACTTC
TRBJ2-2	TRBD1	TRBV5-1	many	CASSQDRPNTGELFF	TGCGCCAGCAGCCAGGACAGGCCTAACACCGGGGAGCTGTTTTTT
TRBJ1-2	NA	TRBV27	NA	CASSTGGGHYGYTF	TGTGCCAGCAGTACAGGCGGGGGGCACTATGGCTACACCTTC
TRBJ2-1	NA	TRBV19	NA	CASRSYSGTEQFF	TGTGCCAGTAGATCGTACAGCGGGACAGAGCAGTTCTTC
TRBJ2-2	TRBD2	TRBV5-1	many	CASSSKGLAGSLGELFF	TGCGCCAGCAGCTCGAAAGGACTAGCGGGATCTCTCGGGGAGCTGTTTTTT
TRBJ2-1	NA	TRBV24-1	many	CATGDALANEQFF	TGTGCCACCGGTGATGCCCTCGCCAATGAGCAGTTCTTC
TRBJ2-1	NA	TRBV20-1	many	CSAPPIADYNNEQFF	TGCAGTGCTCCGCCAATAGCGGACTATAACAATGAGCAGTTCTTC
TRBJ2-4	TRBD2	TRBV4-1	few	CASRPGLAGSRDIQYF	TGCGCCAGCAGACCGGGACTAGCGGGGTCCAGGGACATTCAGTACTTC
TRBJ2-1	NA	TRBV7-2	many	CASSLVFDGSYNEQFF	TGTGCCAGCAGCTTAGTTTTTGACGGGTCCTACAATGAGCAGTTCTTC
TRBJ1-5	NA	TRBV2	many	CASSGTVQLPRSSNQPQHF	TGTGCCAGCAGTGGGACAGTGCAACTGCCTAGGAGTAGCAATCAGCCCCAGCATTTT
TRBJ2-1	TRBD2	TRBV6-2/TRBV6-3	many	CASSYSILSGRENEQFF	TGTGCCAGCAGTTACTCGATTCTAAGCGGGAGGGAAAATGAGCAGTTCTTC
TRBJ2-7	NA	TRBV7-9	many	CASSSTVRLDEQYF	TGTGCCAGCAGCTCGACAGTGAGGCTCGACGAGCAGTACTTC
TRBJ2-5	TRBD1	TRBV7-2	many	CASSLAGQGGETQYF	TGTGCCAGCAGCTTAGCGGGACAGGGTGGAGAGACCCAGTACTTC
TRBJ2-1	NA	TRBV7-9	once	CTSSLVNYNEQFF	TGTACCAGCAGCTTAGTAAACTACAATGAGCAGTTCTTC
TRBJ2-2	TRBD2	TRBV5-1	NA	CASSPGLAGWNTGELFF	TGCGCCAGCAGTCCAGGACTAGCGGGTTGGAACACCGGGGAGCTGTTTTTT
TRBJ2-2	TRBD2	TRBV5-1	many	CASSLGAGGRTGELFF	TGCGCCAGCAGCTTGGGCGCGGGAGGCCGCACCGGGGAGCTGTTTTTT
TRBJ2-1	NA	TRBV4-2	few	CASSQDPYNEQFF	TGTGCCAGCAGCCAAGATCCCTACAATGAGCAGTTCTTC
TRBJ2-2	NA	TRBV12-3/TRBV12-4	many	CASGGTQNTGELFF	TGTGCCAGCGGTGGGACACAGAATACCGGGGAGCTGTTTTTT
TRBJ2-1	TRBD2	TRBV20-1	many	CSARVAAGALNEQFF	TGCAGTGCTAGAGTGGCAGCGGGGGCCCTCAATGAGCAGTTCTTC
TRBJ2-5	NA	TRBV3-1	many	CASSQGTTTHQETQYF	TGTGCCAGCAGCCAGGGGACCACCACCCACCAAGAGACCCAGTACTTC
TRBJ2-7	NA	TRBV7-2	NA	CASSLNRYEQYF	TGTGCCAGCAGTCTAAACCGGTACGAGCAGTACTTC